This T cell receptor (beta chain) was sequenced for a study of shared clonotypes between healthy human individuals. Across the study: The composition of the donors was a couple of women and three men aged 18 to 49. The plates for each donor numbered three CD4 naive, three CD4 memory, two CD8 naive and one CD8 memory.

The germline V gene encodes CDR1 LGHNA and CDR2 YSLEER. The CDR3 extends over 17 amino acids. V was clipped by 1 base and J by 1 base; unmatched bases: 0. Those who donated, Caucasian adults without exception, all lived in Nashville, Tennessee. Data came from immunoSEQ multiplex PCR; TCRdb stores just in-frame clones and leaves some out. The sample includes around 240,000 clones, about 65% seen only once; the top ten take roughly 10%. The receptor was isolated from a young man in good health. The V gene is TRBV4-3, the J gene TRBJ2-1, with TRBD2 matching 14 bases. Specimen: memory CD4+ T cells sorted from blood. Subset defined: CD45RA-negative fraction. Written as DNA, the CDR3 is TGCGCCAGCAGCCAAGGGACTAGCGGGGGGTCCTACAATGAGCAGTTCTTC. Residues: CASSQGTSGGSYNEQFF.